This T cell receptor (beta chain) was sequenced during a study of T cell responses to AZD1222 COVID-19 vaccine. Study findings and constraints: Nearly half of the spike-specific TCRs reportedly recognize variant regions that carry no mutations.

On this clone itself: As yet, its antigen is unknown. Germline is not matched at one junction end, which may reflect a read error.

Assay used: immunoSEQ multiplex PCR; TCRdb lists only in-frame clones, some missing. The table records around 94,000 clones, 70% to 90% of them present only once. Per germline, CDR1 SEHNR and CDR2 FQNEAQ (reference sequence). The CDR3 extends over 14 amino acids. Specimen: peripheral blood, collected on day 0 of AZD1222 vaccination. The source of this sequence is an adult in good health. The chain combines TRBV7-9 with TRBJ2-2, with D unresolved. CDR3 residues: CASSLDPNAGELFF. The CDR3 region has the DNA TGTGCCAGCAGCTTGGACCCGAACGCCGGGGAGCTGTTTTTT.